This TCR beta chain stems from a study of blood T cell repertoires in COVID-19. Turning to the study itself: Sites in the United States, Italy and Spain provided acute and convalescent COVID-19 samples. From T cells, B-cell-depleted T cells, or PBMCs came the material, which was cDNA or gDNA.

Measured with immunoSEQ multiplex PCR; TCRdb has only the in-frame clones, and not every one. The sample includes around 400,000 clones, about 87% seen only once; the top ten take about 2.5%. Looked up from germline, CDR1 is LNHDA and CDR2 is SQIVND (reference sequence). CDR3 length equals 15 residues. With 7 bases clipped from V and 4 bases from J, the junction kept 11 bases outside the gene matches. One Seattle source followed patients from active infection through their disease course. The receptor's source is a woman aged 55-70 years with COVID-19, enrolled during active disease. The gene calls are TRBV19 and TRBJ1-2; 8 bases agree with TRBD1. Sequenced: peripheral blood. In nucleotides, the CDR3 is TGTGCCAGTACCACAACCGACAGGGGCCCCTATGGCTACACCTTC. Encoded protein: CASTTTDRGPYGYTF. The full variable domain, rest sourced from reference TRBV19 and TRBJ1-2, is DGGITQSPKYLFRKEGQNVTLSCEQNLNHDAMYWYRQDPGQGLRLIYYSQIVNDFQKGDIAEGYSVSREKKESFPLTVTSAQKNPTAFYLCASTTTDRGPYGYTFGSGTRLTVV.